These 9 T cell receptor beta chains came from one sample sequenced in a study of early T cells in non-severe SARS-CoV-2 infection. TCRdb used MiXCR to reprocess the 5' RACE reads, holding one entry per CDR3 protein. The sample records 55,000 or so distinct CDR3 sequences, around 10% being singletons. The sample was whole blood. These receptors all come from an adult who was a healthcare worker with PCR-confirmed SARS-CoV-2 infection or an uninfected control (not recorded which).

This clonotype has at least ten counts. The chain couples TRBV28 to TRBJ2-7, with D perhaps TRBD1 (5 bases). The V and J ends lost 3 bases and 2 bases respectively, with 8 bases between them. Germline CDR1 MDHEN, CDR2 SYDVKM. This CDR3 comprises 13 residues. This CDR3 is CASSFDSTYEQYF. CDR3 DNA: TGTGCCAGCAGTTTCGACAGCACCTACGAGCAGTACTTC.

This clonotype appeared many times. The chain carries TRBV24-1 and TRBJ2-3; tentatively, D is TRBD2 (6 bases). Trimming shortened V by 0 bases and J by 9 bases, and 9 bases separated the two germline ends. The CDR3 spans 13 residues. Germline V CDR1 and CDR2: KGHDR, SFDVKD. In DNA, the CDR3 is TGTGCCACCAGTGATTTGATAGGAGGGACGCAGTATTTT. Translation gives CATSDLIGGTQYF.

This chain joins TRBV28 and TRBJ2-7, with D tentatively TRBD1 or TRBD2 (5 bases each). This CDR3 has 14 amino acids. V lost 5 bases, J lost 1 base, and 12 bases lay in between. Looked up from germline, CDR1 is MDHEN and CDR2 is SYDVKM. CDR3 coding DNA: TGTGCCAGCAGTACTACGGGACGGTCCTACGAGCAGTACTTC. The encoded protein is CASSTTGRSYEQYF. The full variable domain, rest sourced from reference TRBV28 and TRBJ2-7, is DVKVTQSSRYLVKRTGEKVFLECVQDMDHENMFWYRQDPGLGLRLIYFSYDVKMKEKGDIPEGYSVSREKKERFSLILESASTNQTSMYLCASSTTGRSYEQYFGPGTRLTVT.

This clonotype was observed at least ten times. The chain is built from TRBV7-2 and TRBJ2-7; D may be TRBD1 (5 bases). Trimming pared 0 bases from V and 2 bases from J, leaving 8 bases between. Germline CDR1 SGHTA, CDR2 FQGNSA. CDR3 length equals 14 residues. CDR3 nucleotides: TGTGCCAGCAGCTTAGCTACAGGACCCTACGAGCAGTACTTC. Residues: CASSLATGPYEQYF.

The rearrangement links TRBV29-1 to TRBJ1-3; no firm D call. Trimming took 7 bases from V and 0 from J, leaving 7 bases between them. Germline lookup yields CDR1 SQVTM and CDR2 ANQGSEA. This CDR3 spans 12 amino acids. As DNA, the CDR3 is TGCAGCGGGCTTAACTCTGGAAACACCATATATTTT. Translation: CSGLNSGNTIYF.

This clonotype was observed many times. The V call is TRBV6-2 or TRBV6-3, the J call TRBJ1-1; TRBD1 aligns across 10 bases. V lost 4 bases, J lost 0 bases, and 5 bases stayed unmatched. CDR3 size: 16 residues. Germline CDR1 and CDR2: MNHEY and SVGEGT. CDR3 bases: TGTGCCAGCAGTTTGAGACAGGGGGCGGTGAACACTGAAGCTTTCTTT. This gives the protein CASSLRQGAVNTEAFF.

There are a few counts of this clonotype. The chain combines TRBV20-1 with TRBJ2-5; D unclear. The CDR3 has 12 amino acids. Germline CDR1 DFQATT, CDR2 SNEGSKA (reference sequence). V dropped 2 bases and J dropped 4 bases, with 8 bases sitting between them. As DNA, the CDR3 is TGCAGTGCTAGACCGTTATCAGAGACCCAGTACTTC. Translation: CSARPLSETQYF.

As concerns this clonotype: The junction shows a germline mismatch at one end, possibly a read error. This rearrangement joins TRBV7-2 to TRBJ1-3; no clear D. The CDR3 is 16 amino acids. Germline-derived CDR1 and CDR2 are SGHTA and FQGNSA. The CDR3 reads CANSFQTRPSENTIYF. The CDR3 nucleotides are TGTGCCAACAGCTTCCAAACTCGCCCTTCTGAAAACACCATATATTTT. Based on the CDR3 plus reference TRBV7-2 and TRBJ1-3, the full variable domain is GAGVSQSPSNKVTEKGKDVELRCDPISGHTALYWYRQSLGQGLEFLIYFQGNSAPDKSGLPSDRFSAERTGGSVSTLTIQRTQQEDSAVYLCANSFQTRPSENTIYFGEGSWLTVV.

A few counts support this clonotype. This chain connects TRBV6-6 to TRBJ2-2; D possibly uses TRBD1 or TRBD2 (5 bases each). This CDR3 contains 13 residues. Germline CDR1 is MNHNY and CDR2 is SVGAGI (reference sequence). V was clipped by 6 bases and J by 9 bases, with 14 bases between them. The DNA of the CDR3 is TGTGCCAGCAGCTCGGGAAGGGGCCGGGAGCTGTTTTTT. Translated: CASSSGRGRELFF.